Each of the 30 T cell receptor beta chains below was sequenced from the same sample in a study of shared clonotypes between healthy human individuals. Generated by immunoSEQ multiplex PCR, the TCRdb table keeps only in-frame clones and is missing some. The sample includes 1.5 million to 1.9 million clones, 98% of them seen just once. The sample taken for sequencing was naive CD4+ T cells sorted from blood. Subset meaning: CD45RA+ positively selected. The receptors shown here come from a man aged 25 to 40 in good health.

The gene calls are TRBV15 and TRBJ2-5, with D possibly being TRBD2 (6 bases). V lost 5 bases, J lost 1 base, and 17 bases lay in between. CDR1 and CDR2 from the germline V gene are LNHNV and YYDKDF (reference sequence). The CDR3 is made up of 16 amino acids. In DNA form, the CDR3 reads TGTGCCACCAGCGCATTAGGTAGCGGAGTCCAAGAGACCCAGTACTTC. It specifies CATSALGSGVQETQYF.

The rearrangement uses TRBV7-8 and TRBJ2-7; weak D call: TRBD2 (5 bases). V was clipped by 0 bases and J by 12 bases, with 18 bases between them. Germline loops: CDR1 SGHVS, CDR2 FQNEAQ. The CDR3 is made up of 14 amino acids. The CDR3 DNA reads as TGTGCCAGCAGCTTAGCGCCGGATGGCCGGAGGTGGTACTTC. This translates into CASSLAPDGRRWYF.

This rearrangement joins TRBV5-1 to TRBJ2-3; 7 nucleotides agree with TRBD2. V lost 1 base to trimming and J lost 6 bases; unmatched junction nucleotides: 5. Germline lookup yields CDR1 SGHRS and CDR2 YFSETQ. CDR3 length equals 14 residues. The DNA for the CDR3 is TGCGCCAGCAGCTTGCGACTAGCCGCGGATACGCAGTATTTT. This gives the protein CASSLRLAADTQYF.

J is TRBJ1-1 and V is TRBV9; no clear D gene. Trimming cost V 4 bases and J 5 bases, with 15 bases left between them. This CDR3 has 14 amino acids. CDR1 is SGDLS and CDR2 is YYNGEE in the germline V gene. CDR3 sequence: CASSIRVYGTEAFF. The CDR3 DNA reads as TGTGCCAGCAGCATCCGGGTTTATGGTACTGAAGCTTTCTTT. The variable domain in full, completed from reference TRBV9 and TRBJ1-1, reads DSGVTQTPKHLITATGQRVTLRCSPRSGDLSVYWYQQSLDQGLQFLIQYYNGEERAKGNILERFSAQQFPDLHSELNLSSLELGDSALYFCASSIRVYGTEAFFGQGTRLTVV.

This chain connects TRBV6-5 to TRBJ2-7; 8 nucleotides match TRBD2. The CDR3 is 14 amino acids. With 5 bases clipped from V and 2 bases from J, the junction kept 5 bases outside the gene matches. Germline CDR1 and CDR2: MNHEY and SVGAGI. The CDR3 loop is CASSRAGAAYEQYF. CDR3 sequence (DNA): TGTGCCAGCAGTAGAGCGGGAGCAGCCTACGAGCAGTACTTC.

The V gene is TRBV7-9, the J gene TRBJ2-7; 13 bases match TRBD2. Germline trimming cut 4 bases from V and 2 bases from J; bases unmatched to any gene: 2. The germline V gene encodes CDR1 SEHNR and CDR2 FQNEAQ (reference sequence). The CDR3 is made up of 15 amino acids. The CDR3 protein is CASSYGTSGTYEQYF. The CDR3 coding sequence is TGTGCCAGCAGCTACGGGACTAGCGGGACCTACGAGCAGTACTTC.

A note on this clone: Other nucleotide sequences from this sample produce the same CDR3. The CDR3 sequence is CAISESGYGYTF. In DNA form, the CDR3 reads TGTGCCATCAGTGAGTCCGGTTACGGCTACACCTTC. The genes are TRBV10-3 and TRBJ1-2; D unclear. The V gene lost 0 bases and the J gene lost 8 bases, with 7 bases spanning the gap. Germline V gene lookup returns CDR1 ENHRY and CDR2 SYGVKD. The CDR3 covers 12 residues.

V and J are TRBV29-1 and TRBJ2-1; D remains ambiguous. CDR3 length equals 12 residues. Deletions cut 4 bases from V and 6 bases from J, with 10 bases between. Germline V gene sequence: CDR1 SQVTM, CDR2 ANQGSEA. The CDR3, as DNA: TGCAGCGTTGTAGTCCAGCCCAATGAGCAGTTCTTC. Translated: CSVVVQPNEQFF.

The table lists this clone with a count of one. This chain joins TRBV7-2 and TRBJ1-1, with D possibly matching TRBD1 (6 bases). Trimming left V 0 bases short and J 4 bases short, with 9 bases between. This CDR3 has 14 amino acids. Germline CDR1 SGHTA, CDR2 FQGNSA. The CDR3 reads CASSLAPGATEAFF. Here the CDR3 DNA reads TGTGCCAGCAGCTTAGCTCCGGGGGCCACTGAAGCTTTCTTT.

The V and J genes are TRBV2 and TRBJ2-7; TRBD2 aligns across 12 bases. V gave up 10 bases and J gave up 3 bases; unmatched junction bases: 4. The V gene's germline CDR1 is SNHLY and CDR2 FYNNEI. The CDR3 loop spans 13 amino acids. For the CDR3, the DNA is TGTGCCATAGGACTAGCGGGAAGCTACGAGCAGTACTTC. This encodes CAIGLAGSYEQYF.

CDR3 region: CASSSPGLAGGHPGELFF. The CDR3 bases are TGTGCCAGCAGCTCGCCGGGACTAGCGGGAGGCCACCCCGGGGAGCTGTTTTTT. The rearrangement joins TRBV5-5 to TRBJ2-2, with 15 bases identical to TRBD2. CDR1 SGHKS and CDR2 YYEKEE come from the germline V gene (reference sequence). V shed 3 bases and J 6 bases; nucleotides not matched to a gene: 9. The CDR3 covers 18 residues.

Remarks on this clone: In the same sample, other DNA sequences code for this CDR3. The chain recombines TRBV18 with TRBJ2-7; D may be TRBD1 (6 bases). V gave up 3 bases and J gave up 1 base, with 10 bases separating them. Germline CDR1 KGHSH, CDR2 LQKENI. The CDR3 extends over 14 amino acids. The DNA for the CDR3 is TGTGCCAGCTCACCCCTCGACAGGTCCTACGAGCAGTACTTC. Translated, it gives CASSPLDRSYEQYF.

V and J are TRBV7-2 and TRBJ2-5, with 14 nucleotides matching TRBD2. From germline, CDR1 is SGHTA and CDR2 FQGNSA. V was clipped by 4 bases and J by 3 bases; unmatched bases: 7. This CDR3 spans 17 amino acids. For the CDR3, the DNA is TGTGCCAGCAGCTCAGGGACTAGCGGGAGTGAAAAAGAGACCCAGTACTTC. This codes for CASSSGTSGSEKETQYF.

The chain uses TRBV7-9 and TRBJ2-2, with no clear D. CDR1 SEHNR and CDR2 FQNEAQ come from the germline V gene (reference sequence). The CDR3 is 15 residues long. Trimming removed 5 bases at V and 5 bases at J, with 15 bases between. CDR3 DNA sequence: TGTGCCAGCAGCCAAAGCTCCCAAGGGACCGGGGAGCTGTTTTTT. Translation: CASSQSSQGTGELFF.

The chain carries TRBV5-1 and TRBJ1-1; D uncertain. Per the germline V gene, CDR1 is SGHRS and CDR2 is YFSETQ. V was trimmed by 0 bases and J by 7 bases, leaving 4 bases between them. The CDR3 is 11 residues long. The CDR3 loop reads CASSLDHEAFF. In DNA, the CDR3 is TGCGCCAGCAGCTTGGACCATGAAGCTTTCTTT. The full variable domain, with the rest looked up from reference TRBV5-1 and TRBJ1-1, is KAGVTQTPRYLIKTRGQQVTLSCSPISGHRSVSWYQQTPGQGLQFLFEYFSETQRNKGNFPGRFSGRQFSNSRSEMNVSTLELGDSALYLCASSLDHEAFFGQGTRLTVV.

V is TRBV10-1 and J is TRBJ2-2, with 7 nucleotides matching TRBD2. Trimming at V came to 4 bases and at J to 6 bases, leaving 20 bases not matched to a gene. The CDR3 consists of 19 residues. From germline, CDR1 is WNHNN and CDR2 SYGVQD (reference sequence). The DNA for the CDR3 is TGCGCCAGCAGTGTGGGACCGGGTGGCGGGAGACTGAGGGCCGGGGAGCTGTTTTTT. This codes for CASSVGPGGGRLRAGELFF.

The rearrangement links TRBV18 to TRBJ2-7; 7 bases are shared with TRBD1. The junction had 8 bases not matched to a gene; V was cut back by 6 bases and J by 3 bases. The germline CDR1 and CDR2 sequences are KGHSH and LQKENI. CDR3 length: 14 residues. The CDR3 here is CASSADRTHYEQYF. The CDR3 region has the DNA TGTGCCAGCTCCGCGGACAGGACCCACTACGAGCAGTACTTC.

The V gene is TRBV6-6, the J gene TRBJ1-1, with D perhaps TRBD1 (6 bases). CDR1 MNHNY and CDR2 SVGAGI come from the germline V gene (reference sequence). The CDR3 spans 14 residues. V lost 8 bases, J lost 1 base, and 14 bases lay in between. CDR3 sequence (DNA): TGTGCCAGCCTCGAGGGGGTAAAGAACACTGAAGCTTTCTTT. Translating gives CASLEGVKNTEAFF.

The CDR3 sequence: CASSLIAGNTGELFF. The CDR3 DNA reads TGTGCCAGCAGTTTAATTGCGGGAAACACCGGGGAGCTGTTTTTT. The chain is built from TRBV27 and TRBJ2-2; D is perhaps TRBD2 (6 bases). The length of the CDR3 is 15 residues. Trimming removed 2 bases from V and 2 bases from J, with 9 bases in between. Per the germline V gene, CDR1 is MNHEY and CDR2 is SMNVEV (reference sequence).

The genes are TRBV5-1 and TRBJ2-7; a possible D gene is TRBD2 (7 bases). This CDR3 contains 18 residues. Trimming took 4 bases from V and 4 from J, leaving 27 bases between them. CDR1 SGHRS and CDR2 YFSETQ come from the germline V gene. CDR3 bases: TGCGCCAGCAGCCTCACCCCAGGGCGGGGGCGAAGTACGTACGAGCAGTACTTC. Translation: CASSLTPGRGRSTYEQYF.

V is TRBV29-1 and J is TRBJ2-7; D is ambiguous. The V gene lost 4 bases and the J gene lost 3 bases, with 10 bases spanning the gap. The CDR3 is 12 residues long. Per the germline V gene, CDR1 is SQVTM and CDR2 is ANQGSEA. CDR3 sequence reads: CSVVGNFYEQYF. The DNA for the CDR3 is TGCAGCGTTGTAGGGAATTTCTACGAGCAGTACTTC.

The rearrangement joins TRBV7-2 to TRBJ2-5; D assignment may be TRBD1 or TRBD2 (6 bases each). The germline CDR1 and CDR2 sequences are SGHTA and FQGNSA. The CDR3 totals 14 residues. The V end was cut by 1 base, the J end by 5 bases, with 11 bases between. The CDR3 loop is CASSLVGGEETQYF. DNA of the CDR3: TGTGCCAGCAGCTTAGTGGGGGGCGAGGAGACCCAGTACTTC.

This chain connects TRBV5-4 to TRBJ2-1, with D perhaps given as TRBD1 or TRBD2 (5 bases each). Germline lookup yields CDR1 SGHNT and CDR2 YYREEE (reference sequence). Trimming took off 4 bases at V and 16 bases at J, with 24 bases between the two ends. The CDR3 consists of 14 residues. CDR3 nucleotide sequence: TGTGCCAGCAGCGGATCCCGTGGGGCGGGCTCTCTTTTCTTC. This codes for CASSGSRGAGSLFF.

Of note for this clone: This sample also contains other DNA sequences that code for the same CDR3. The V and J genes are TRBV7-9 and TRBJ2-4; D call uncertain. Germline lookup yields CDR1 SEHNR and CDR2 FQNEAQ (reference sequence). The ends were cut back, 1 base at V and 3 bases at J, with 7 bases in the middle. The CDR3 runs 14 residues. CDR3 DNA: TGTGCCAGCAGCTTAGTCGGCGGCAAAAACATTCAGTACTTC. It codes for CASSLVGGKNIQYF.

The count of this clone is one. This chain links TRBV18 with TRBJ1-4; D not resolved. The CDR3 consists of 16 residues. Trimming cost V 1 base and J 0 bases, with 9 bases left between them. Looked up from germline, CDR1 is KGHSH and CDR2 is LQKENI. CDR3 sequence: CASSPRQSATNEKLFF. As DNA, the CDR3 is TGTGCCAGCTCACCACGCCAGTCAGCAACTAATGAAAAACTGTTTTTT. Combining the CDR3 with reference TRBV18 and TRBJ1-4 gives the whole variable domain NAGVMQNPRHLVRRRGQEARLRCSPMKGHSHVYWYRQLPEEGLKFMVYLQKENIIDESGMPKERFSAEFPKEGPSILRIQQVVRGDSAAYFCASSPRQSATNEKLFFGSGTQLSVL.

V gene TRBV28 combines with J gene TRBJ1-2, with D uncertain. Trimming took off 6 bases at V and 4 bases at J, with 12 bases between the two ends. Per the germline V gene, CDR1 is MDHEN and CDR2 is SYDVKM. The CDR3 loop spans 13 amino acids. This CDR3 is CASRNMSAYGYTF. CDR3 sequence (DNA): TGTGCCAGCAGGAACATGTCCGCCTATGGCTACACCTTC.

The chain links TRBV18 to TRBJ2-7, with 10 bases matching TRBD2. V dropped 3 bases and J dropped 4; count of bases not matched to a gene: 9. Germline-derived CDR1 and CDR2 are KGHSH and LQKENI. This CDR3 is built from 16 residues. CDR3 bases: TGTGCCAGCTCACCCAACCTAGCGGGAGTTTCGTACGAGCAGTACTTC. Translating gives CASSPNLAGVSYEQYF.

The chain uses TRBV28 and TRBJ2-7, with D hard to call. The CDR3 consists of 12 residues. V dropped 6 bases and J dropped 5 bases, with 11 bases sitting between them. Germline V gene sequence: CDR1 MDHEN, CDR2 SYDVKM. CDR3 sequence reads: CASSPIRHEQYF. The CDR3 DNA is TGTGCCAGCAGCCCCATTCGCCACGAGCAGTACTTC.

The chain is built from TRBV29-1 and TRBJ2-5; D ambiguous. The CDR3 contains 12 residues. Trimming pared 4 bases from V and 2 bases from J, leaving 8 bases between. The germline CDR1 and CDR2 sequences are SQVTM and ANQGSEA. CDR3 nucleotide sequence: TGCAGCGTTGTACAGCAACAAGAGACCCAGTACTTC. Protein: CSVVQQQETQYF.

This chain connects TRBV7-2 to TRBJ2-5; 8 positions match TRBD2. V lost 3 bases to trimming and J lost 5 bases; unmatched junction nucleotides: 5. The CDR3 extends over 14 amino acids. Germline V gives CDR1 SGHTA, CDR2 FQGNSA. The CDR3 DNA is TGTGCCAGCAGCTTGGCGGGAGGTCCGGAGACCCAGTACTTC. Translation gives CASSLAGGPETQYF.